One and the same sample provided the 25 T cell receptor beta chains below, sequenced in a study of blood T cell repertoires in COVID-19. Only in-frame clones appear in the TCRdb table, and some are missing; sequencing was by immunoSEQ multiplex PCR. The sample has approximately 320,000 clones, 80% to 90% seen once; the top ten hold around 8.9%. Sequenced material: PBMCs or T cells enriched from blood (not recorded which). The source is a woman younger than 35 who had recovered from COVID-19.

The rearrangement uses TRBV2 and TRBJ2-1; TRBD2 matches 11 bases. V lost 0 bases and J lost 15; bases outside the gene matches: 13. Looked up from germline, CDR1 is SNHLY and CDR2 is FYNNEI. CDR3 length equals 16 residues. The CDR3 here is CASSEAVGLAGGPGFF. Written as DNA, the CDR3 is TGTGCCAGCAGTGAAGCAGTAGGGCTAGCGGGAGGCCCTGGGTTCTTC.

This rearrangement joins TRBV19 to TRBJ2-1; D call uncertain. The V end was cut by 3 bases, the J end by 1 base, with 10 bases between. CDR3 length: 15 amino acids. CDR1 is LNHDA and CDR2 is SQIVND in the germline V gene (reference sequence). CDR3 nucleotides: TGTGCCAGTAGTATTTTATCGGGTTCCTACAATGAGCAGTTCTTC. This codes for CASSILSGSYNEQFF.

This clone was seen only once. J is TRBJ1-5 and V is TRBV5-5, with D possibly TRBD1 on 5 matching bases. Germline values: CDR1 SGHKS, CDR2 YYEKEE (reference sequence). CDR3 length: 17 residues. V was pared by 4 bases and J by 0 bases, with 17 bases between. The DNA for the CDR3 is TGTGCCAGCAGCGTCGCAGGGCTAAGGGATAGCAATCAGCCCCAGCATTTT. Protein sequence: CASSVAGLRDSNQPQHF.

The chain recombines TRBV2 with TRBJ1-6; TRBD1 might be the D (5 bases). CDR3 length equals 14 residues. The V and J ends lost 10 bases and 5 bases respectively, with 15 bases between them. CDR1 is SNHLY and CDR2 is FYNNEI in the germline V gene. The CDR3 loop reads CANTIGGDNSPLHF. CDR3 nucleotides: TGTGCCAACACCATTGGAGGGGATAATTCACCCCTCCACTTT.

This clone was observed a few times. CDR3 loop: CASSFQGSEQYF. DNA of the CDR3: TGTGCCAGCAGTTTTCAAGGGAGCGAGCAGTACTTC. V is TRBV6-5 and J is TRBJ2-7; possibly TRBD2 for D (5 bases). In germline, CDR1 is MNHEY, CDR2 SVGAGI. This CDR3 is 12 amino acids long. V shed 4 bases and J shed 6 bases, with 10 bases lying between them.

The chain is built from TRBV27 and TRBJ1-2; the D gene is possibly TRBD1 (5 bases). Germline assignment: CDR1 MNHEY and CDR2 SMNVEV (reference sequence). Trimming took 0 bases from V and 8 from J, leaving 10 bases between them. The CDR3 has 13 residues. For the CDR3, the DNA is TGTGCCAGCAGTTTATCAGGGGTTAGGGGCTACACCTTC. Translated: CASSLSGVRGYTF.

This clone was seen only once. The chain has TRBV5-6 and TRBJ1-2; no clear D. CDR3 size: 15 residues. Per the germline V gene, CDR1 is SGHDT and CDR2 is YYEEEE. Deletions cut 1 base from V and 3 bases from J, with 13 bases between. The CDR3 DNA sequence: TGTGCCAGCAGCTTGTTGGACTTCTCAGACTATGGCTACACCTTC. Its translation: CASSLLDFSDYGYTF.

This clone came up once. The V gene is TRBV27, the J gene TRBJ1-4; maybe TRBD1 (5 bases). Per germline, CDR1 MNHEY and CDR2 SMNVEV (reference sequence). This CDR3 region has 15 residues. The germline V and J ends were trimmed by 7 bases and 1 base, with 13 bases remaining between them. This CDR3 is CASTTSRVTNEKLFF. Here the CDR3 DNA reads TGTGCCAGCACCACATCCAGGGTAACTAATGAAAAACTGTTTTTT.

This sequence joins TRBV18 and TRBJ1-2, with TRBD1 identical over 8 bases. V trimming: 5 bases; J trimming: 7 bases; junction bases outside the gene matches: 15. CDR1 and CDR2 (germline): KGHSH, LQKENI. The CDR3 spans 16 residues. The CDR3 nucleotides are TGTGCCAGCTCAAAGGGACAGGATAACCTCTTGGGTGGCTACACCTTC. Its translation: CASSKGQDNLLGGYTF. The whole variable domain, remainder taken from reference TRBV18 and TRBJ1-2, is NAGVMQNPRHLVRRRGQEARLRCSPMKGHSHVYWYRQLPEEGLKFMVYLQKENIIDESGMPKERFSAEFPKEGPSILRIQQVVRGDSAAYFCASSKGQDNLLGGYTFGSGTRLTVV.

The chain joins TRBV7-2 to TRBJ1-5; 8 positions agree with TRBD1. In germline, CDR1 is SGHTA, CDR2 FQGNSA. The V gene end was trimmed by 2 bases and the J gene end by 3 bases; junction bases not matched to a gene: 12. The CDR3 length is 18 residues. CDR3 coding DNA: TGTGCCAGCAGCTTACGCAATAACGCAGGGGGCGTCAATCAGCCCCAGCATTTT. This sequence encodes CASSLRNNAGGVNQPQHF.

The rearrangement joins TRBV4-2 to TRBJ2-7; possibly TRBD2 for D (6 bases). Trimming left V 1 base short and J 3 bases short, with 16 bases between. CDR1 LGHNA and CDR2 YNFKEQ come from the germline V gene. The CDR3 is 16 residues long. The CDR3 DNA is TGTGCCAGCAGCCAAGGGCGGAGGGGTTCCGTCTACGAGCAGTACTTC. This sequence encodes CASSQGRRGSVYEQYF.

A single count supports this clone. This sequence joins TRBV11-2 and TRBJ2-7; TRBD1 matches 9 bases. Per the germline V gene, CDR1 is SGHAT and CDR2 is FQNNGV. This CDR3 spans 16 amino acids. V lost 2 bases to trimming and J lost 4 bases; unmatched junction nucleotides: 9. CDR3 sequence: CASSLMKPGQGYEQYF. The CDR3 DNA reads TGTGCCAGCAGCTTAATGAAACCGGGACAGGGTTACGAGCAGTACTTC.

This clone was detected a few times. The chain couples TRBV18 to TRBJ2-3; TRBD1 matches 8 bases. Germline V gene sequence: CDR1 KGHSH, CDR2 LQKENI. CDR3 length: 15 residues. The junction had 10 bases not matched to a gene; V was cut back by 8 bases and J by 3 bases. CDR3 in DNA: TGTGCCAGCCCGGGCCCAGGGGGCAATACAGATACGCAGTATTTT. Translating gives CASPGPGGNTDTQYF. Full variable domain (missing parts from reference TRBV18 and TRBJ2-3): NAGVMQNPRHLVRRRGQEARLRCSPMKGHSHVYWYRQLPEEGLKFMVYLQKENIIDESGMPKERFSAEFPKEGPSILRIQQVVRGDSAAYFCASPGPGGNTDTQYFGPGTRLTVL.

This chain joins TRBV10-1 and TRBJ2-1; 11 positions match TRBD2. The germline V gene encodes CDR1 WNHNN and CDR2 SYGVQD (reference sequence). CDR3 length equals 15 residues. Trimming cost V 8 bases and J 7 bases; bases outside gene matches: 10. DNA for the CDR3: TGCGCCAGCGTGAGGGGTAGCGGGGGGGATAATGAGCAGTTCTTC. Translating it yields CASVRGSGGDNEQFF.

V is TRBV3-1 (or the pseudogene TRBV3-2) and J is TRBJ2-5; 8 positions agree with TRBD2. CDR3 length: 16 residues. Losses at the gene ends were 3 bases for V and 5 bases for J; bases not matched to a gene: 11. Germline CDR1 and CDR2: LGHDT and YNNKEL (reference sequence). This CDR3 reads CASSHRVGGGSETQYF. The CDR3 DNA sequence: TGTGCCAGCAGCCACCGTGTTGGCGGGGGGTCGGAGACCCAGTACTTC.

This sequence joins TRBV7-6 and TRBJ1-2, with D perhaps matching TRBD1 (6 bases). Germline V gene data show CDR1 as SGHVS and CDR2 as FNYEAQ. V lost 1 base to trimming and J lost 1 base, with 10 bases between them. The CDR3 runs to 15 residues. The CDR3, as DNA: TGTGCCAGCAGCTTAGACGCCAGGGGTAACTATGGCTACACCTTC. Translation gives CASSLDARGNYGYTF.

V usage is TRBV9 and J usage is TRBJ1-1, with TRBD1 matching over 10 bases. This CDR3 comprises 15 residues. Germline CDR1 SGDLS, CDR2 YYNGEE. The junction had 4 bases not matched to a gene; V was cut back by 0 bases and J by 5 bases. The CDR3 loop reads CASSVEGTGATEAFF. CDR3 DNA: TGTGCCAGCAGCGTAGAAGGGACAGGGGCTACTGAAGCTTTCTTT.

The chain employs TRBV7-2 and TRBJ2-7; 7 bases line up with TRBD1. Germline V lookup: CDR1 SGHTA, CDR2 FQGNSA. V lost 0 bases, J lost 4 bases, and 3 bases stayed unmatched. This CDR3 is built from 14 residues. This CDR3 reads CASSLAGGRYEQYF. The CDR3 coding sequence is TGTGCCAGCAGCTTAGCAGGGGGCAGGTACGAGCAGTACTTC. The full variable domain, in which reference TRBV7-2 and TRBJ2-7 provide the parts outside the CDR3, is GAGVSQSPSNKVTEKGKDVELRCDPISGHTALYWYRQSLGQGLEFLIYFQGNSAPDKSGLPSDRFSAERTGGSVSTLTIQRTQQEDSAVYLCASSLAGGRYEQYFGPGTRLTVT.

V usage is TRBV28 and J usage is TRBJ1-1, with TRBD1 identical over 7 bases. After removal of 3 bases from V and 0 bases from J, the junction contained 4 bases not matched to a gene. The CDR3 runs to 15 residues. Germline CDR1 reads MDHEN; CDR2 reads SYDVKM. The CDR3 region is CASSFGDRVNTEAFF. CDR3 nucleotide sequence: TGTGCCAGCAGTTTTGGCGACAGGGTGAACACTGAAGCTTTCTTT.

The chain is built from TRBV5-8 and TRBJ2-7; 9 bases align to TRBD1. Germline CDR1 reads SGHTS; CDR2 reads YDEGEE. V was clipped by 0 bases and J by 4 bases; unmatched bases: 2. The CDR3 is 14 residues long. The CDR3 here is CASSLGGTGYEQYF. Here the CDR3 DNA reads TGTGCCAGCAGCTTGGGTGGGACAGGGTACGAGCAGTACTTC.

The V and J genes are TRBV7-2 and TRBJ1-4; D is possibly TRBD1 (6 bases). Trimming removed 6 bases at V and 7 bases at J, with 24 bases between. The CDR3 has 17 residues. Germline CDR1 is SGHTA and CDR2 is FQGNSA. CDR3 sequence: CASSSGASFAAGEKLFF. The CDR3 region has the DNA TGTGCCAGCAGTTCAGGGGCAAGCTTTGCGGCCGGTGAAAAACTGTTTTTT.

The V call is TRBV2, the J call TRBJ1-5, with D possibly matching TRBD1 (6 bases). V lost 7 bases and J 3 bases, leaving 10 bases between the germline ends. In germline, CDR1 is SNHLY, CDR2 FYNNEI. The length of the CDR3 is 13 residues. The CDR3 DNA follows: TGTGCCAGCATGTGGGACACCAATCAGCCCCAGCATTTT. Protein product: CASMWDTNQPQHF.

This chain joins TRBV4-2 and TRBJ1-6; TRBD1 agrees at 10 bases. Per the germline V gene, CDR1 is LGHNA and CDR2 is YNFKEQ. V shed 0 bases, J shed 9 bases, and the junction held 2 bases outside the gene matches. This CDR3 has 15 amino acids. CDR3 sequence reads: CASSQERDRGSPLHF. CDR3 DNA sequence: TGTGCCAGCAGCCAAGAAAGGGACAGGGGTTCACCCCTCCACTTT.

This chain links TRBV2 with TRBJ2-7, with D tentatively TRBD2 (5 bases). V was cut by 7 bases and J by 3 bases, with 16 bases left in between. The CDR3 extends over 14 amino acids. Germline lookup yields CDR1 SNHLY and CDR2 FYNNEI. The CDR3 here is CASKNGGYLYEQYF. As DNA, the CDR3 is TGTGCCAGCAAAAATGGAGGTTACCTCTACGAGCAGTACTTC.

The chain recombines TRBV7-2 with TRBJ1-2; tentatively, D is TRBD1 (6 bases). The germline V gene encodes CDR1 SGHTA and CDR2 FQGNSA. V lost 5 bases and J lost 5, with 15 bases in between. This CDR3 comprises 14 residues. CDR3 coding DNA: TGTGCCAGCAGCCTAAGGACAGCGGAGTATGGCTACACCTTC. The encoded protein is CASSLRTAEYGYTF.